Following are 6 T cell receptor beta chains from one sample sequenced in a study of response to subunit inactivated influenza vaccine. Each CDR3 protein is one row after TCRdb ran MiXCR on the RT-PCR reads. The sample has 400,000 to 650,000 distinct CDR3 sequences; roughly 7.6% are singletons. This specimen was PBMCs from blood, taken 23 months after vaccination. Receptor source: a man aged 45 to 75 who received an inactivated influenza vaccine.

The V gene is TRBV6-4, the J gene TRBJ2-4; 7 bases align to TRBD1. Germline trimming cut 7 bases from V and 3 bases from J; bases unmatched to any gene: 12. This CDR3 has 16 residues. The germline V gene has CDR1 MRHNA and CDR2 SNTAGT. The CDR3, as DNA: TGTGCCAGCAAAGGCAGGGGGAAGGACGTCAAAAACATTCAGTACTTC. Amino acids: CASKGRGKDVKNIQYF.

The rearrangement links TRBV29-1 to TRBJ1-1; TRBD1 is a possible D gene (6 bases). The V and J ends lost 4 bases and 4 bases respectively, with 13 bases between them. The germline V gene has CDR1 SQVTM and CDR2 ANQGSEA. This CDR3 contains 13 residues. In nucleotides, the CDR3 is TGCAGCGTTGGGCTAAGGGGGGGCACTGAAGCTTTCTTT. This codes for CSVGLRGGTEAFF.

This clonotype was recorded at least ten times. CDR3 DNA sequence: TGCAGTGCTAGGCGAGGGACAACCGGCCACGAGCAGTACTTC. This codes for CSARRGTTGHEQYF. The genes are TRBV20-1 and TRBJ2-7; maybe TRBD1 (6 bases). The ends were cut back, 3 bases at V and 5 bases at J, with 17 bases in the middle. This CDR3 comprises 14 residues. Germline CDR1 and CDR2: DFQATT and SNEGSKA (reference sequence).

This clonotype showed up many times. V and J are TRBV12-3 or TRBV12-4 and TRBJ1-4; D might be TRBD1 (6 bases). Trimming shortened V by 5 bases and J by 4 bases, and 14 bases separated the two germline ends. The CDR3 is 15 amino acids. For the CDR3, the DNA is TGTGCCAGCAGTGAAACAGGGTCTGGTAATGAAAAACTGTTTTTT. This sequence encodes CASSETGSGNEKLFF.

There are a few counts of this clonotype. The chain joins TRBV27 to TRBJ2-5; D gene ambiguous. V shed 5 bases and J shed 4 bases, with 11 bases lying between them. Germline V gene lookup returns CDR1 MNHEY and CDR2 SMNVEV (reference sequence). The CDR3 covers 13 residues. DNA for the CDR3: TGTGCCAGCAGTCCGACGGCCGTAGAGACCCAGTACTTC. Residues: CASSPTAVETQYF.

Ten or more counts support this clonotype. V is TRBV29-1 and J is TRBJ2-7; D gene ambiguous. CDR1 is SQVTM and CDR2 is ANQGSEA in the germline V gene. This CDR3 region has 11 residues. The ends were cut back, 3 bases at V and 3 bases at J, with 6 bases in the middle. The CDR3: CSVDSGYEQYF. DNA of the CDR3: TGCAGCGTTGATTCAGGCTACGAGCAGTACTTC.